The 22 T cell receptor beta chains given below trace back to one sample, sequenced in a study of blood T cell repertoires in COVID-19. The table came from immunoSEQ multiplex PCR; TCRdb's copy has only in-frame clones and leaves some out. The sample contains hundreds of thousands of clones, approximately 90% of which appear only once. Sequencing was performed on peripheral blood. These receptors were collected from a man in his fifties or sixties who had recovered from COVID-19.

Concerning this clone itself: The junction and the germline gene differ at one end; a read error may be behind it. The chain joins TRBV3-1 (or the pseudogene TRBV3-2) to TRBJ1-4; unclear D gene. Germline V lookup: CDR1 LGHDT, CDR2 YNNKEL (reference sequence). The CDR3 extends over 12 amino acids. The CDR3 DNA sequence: TGTGCCAGCAGCCAAGATAACGGGGTGTATCATTTT. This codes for CASSQDNGVYHF.

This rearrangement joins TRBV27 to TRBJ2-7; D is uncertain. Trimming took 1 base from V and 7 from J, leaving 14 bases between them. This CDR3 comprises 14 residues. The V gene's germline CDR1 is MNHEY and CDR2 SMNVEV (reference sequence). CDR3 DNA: TGTGCCAGCAGTTTATTACATTCCTCCTGGGAGCAGTACTTC. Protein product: CASSLLHSSWEQYF.

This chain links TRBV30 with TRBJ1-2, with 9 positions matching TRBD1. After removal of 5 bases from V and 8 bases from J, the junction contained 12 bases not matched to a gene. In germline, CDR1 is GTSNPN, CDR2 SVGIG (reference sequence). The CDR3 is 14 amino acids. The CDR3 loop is CAWGKDRGGGGYTF. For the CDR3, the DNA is TGTGCCTGGGGGAAGGACAGGGGCGGAGGCGGCTACACCTTC.

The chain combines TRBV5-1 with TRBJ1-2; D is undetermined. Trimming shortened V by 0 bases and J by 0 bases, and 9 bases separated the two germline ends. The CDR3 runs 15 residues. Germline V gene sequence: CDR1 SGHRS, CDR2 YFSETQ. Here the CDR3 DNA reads TGCGCCAGCAGCTTGGGGACGGGAGCTAACTATGGCTACACCTTC. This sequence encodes CASSLGTGANYGYTF.

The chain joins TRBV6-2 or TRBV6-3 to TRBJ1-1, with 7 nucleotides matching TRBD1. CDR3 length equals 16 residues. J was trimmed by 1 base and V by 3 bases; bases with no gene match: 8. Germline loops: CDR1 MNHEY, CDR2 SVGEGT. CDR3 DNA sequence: TGTGCCAGCAGTTATAGGGTAGGGGGCCCGAACACTGAAGCTTTCTTT. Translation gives CASSYRVGGPNTEAFF.

CDR3 nucleotides: TGTGCCAGCAGTGAACTCGCCCAGGGGATTACACCCCTCCACTTT. It specifies CASSELAQGITPLHF. V gene TRBV6-4 combines with J gene TRBJ1-6; tentatively, D is TRBD1 (6 bases). CDR3 size: 15 residues. From germline, CDR1 is MRHNA and CDR2 SNTAGT. Trimming took off 3 bases at V and 11 bases at J, with 17 bases between the two ends.

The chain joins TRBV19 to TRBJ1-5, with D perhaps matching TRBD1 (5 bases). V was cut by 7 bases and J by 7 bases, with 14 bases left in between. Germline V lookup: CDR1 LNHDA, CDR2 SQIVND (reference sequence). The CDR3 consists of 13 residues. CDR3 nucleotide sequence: TGTGCCAGTACCTGGGGGGAGAGGCAGCCCCAGCATTTT. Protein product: CASTWGERQPQHF.

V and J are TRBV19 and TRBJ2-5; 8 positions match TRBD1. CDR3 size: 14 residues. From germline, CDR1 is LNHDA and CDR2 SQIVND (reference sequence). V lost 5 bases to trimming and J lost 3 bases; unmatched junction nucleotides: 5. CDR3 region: CASSRRDRKETQYF. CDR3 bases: TGTGCCAGTAGTCGTCGGGACAGGAAAGAGACCCAGTACTTC.

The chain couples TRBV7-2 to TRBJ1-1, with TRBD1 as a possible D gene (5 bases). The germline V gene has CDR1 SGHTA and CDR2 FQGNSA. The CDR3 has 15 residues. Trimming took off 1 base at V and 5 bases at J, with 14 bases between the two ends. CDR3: CASSLEGLGVTEAFF. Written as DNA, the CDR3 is TGTGCCAGCAGCTTAGAGGGGCTGGGTGTGACTGAAGCTTTCTTT.

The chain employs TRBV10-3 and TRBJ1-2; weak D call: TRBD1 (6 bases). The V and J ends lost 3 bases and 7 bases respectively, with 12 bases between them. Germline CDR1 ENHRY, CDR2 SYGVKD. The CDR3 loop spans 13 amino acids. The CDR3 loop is CAISDLTGSGYTF. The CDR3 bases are TGTGCCATCAGTGACCTGACAGGCTCTGGCTACACCTTC.

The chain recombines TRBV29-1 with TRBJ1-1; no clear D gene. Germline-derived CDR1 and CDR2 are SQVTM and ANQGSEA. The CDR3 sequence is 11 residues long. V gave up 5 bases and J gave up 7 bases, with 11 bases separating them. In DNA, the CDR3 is TGCAGCGTTAGAGCCTCGTTTGAAGCTTTCTTT. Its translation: CSVRASFEAFF.

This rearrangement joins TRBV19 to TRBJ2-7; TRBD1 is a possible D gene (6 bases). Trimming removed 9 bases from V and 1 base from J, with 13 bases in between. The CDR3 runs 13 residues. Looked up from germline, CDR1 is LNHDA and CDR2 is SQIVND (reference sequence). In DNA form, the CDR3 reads TGTGCCAGCAGGATGACAGGATCCTACGAGCAGTACTTC. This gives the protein CASRMTGSYEQYF.

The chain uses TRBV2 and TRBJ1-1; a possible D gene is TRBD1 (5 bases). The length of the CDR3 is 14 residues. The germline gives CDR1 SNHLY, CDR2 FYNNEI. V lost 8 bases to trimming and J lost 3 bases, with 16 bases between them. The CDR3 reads CASGSGREDTEAFF. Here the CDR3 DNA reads TGTGCCAGCGGGTCGGGCAGGGAAGACACTGAAGCTTTCTTT.

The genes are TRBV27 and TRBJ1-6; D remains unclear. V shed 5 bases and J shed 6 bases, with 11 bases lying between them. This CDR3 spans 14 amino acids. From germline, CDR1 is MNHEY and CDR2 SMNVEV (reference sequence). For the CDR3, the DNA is TGTGCCAGCAGTCCAGGTTTTGCTAATTCACCCCTCCACTTT. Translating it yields CASSPGFANSPLHF.

The CDR3 nucleotides are TGCGCCAGCAGCTTAGGACAGGTGAGCTCCTACGAGCAGTACTTC. It translates to CASSLGQVSSYEQYF. The genes are TRBV5-1 and TRBJ2-7, with 7 positions matching TRBD1. This CDR3 comprises 15 residues. Trimming removed 2 bases from V and 0 bases from J; junction bases left unmatched: 5. Germline values: CDR1 SGHRS, CDR2 YFSETQ.

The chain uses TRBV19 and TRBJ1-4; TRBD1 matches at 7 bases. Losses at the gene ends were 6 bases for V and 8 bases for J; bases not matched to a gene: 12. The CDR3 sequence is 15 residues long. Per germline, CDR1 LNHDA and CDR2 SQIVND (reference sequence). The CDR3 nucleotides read TGTGCCAGTAGAGAAACAGGGGTCGCGGTAGAAAAACTGTTTTTT. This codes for CASRETGVAVEKLFF.

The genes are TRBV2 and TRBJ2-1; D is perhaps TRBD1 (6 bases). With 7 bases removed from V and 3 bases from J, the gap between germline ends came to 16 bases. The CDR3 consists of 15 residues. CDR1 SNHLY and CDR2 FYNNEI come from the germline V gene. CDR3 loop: CASNGKGHHYNEQFF. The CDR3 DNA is TGTGCCAGCAACGGAAAGGGACACCACTACAATGAGCAGTTCTTC.

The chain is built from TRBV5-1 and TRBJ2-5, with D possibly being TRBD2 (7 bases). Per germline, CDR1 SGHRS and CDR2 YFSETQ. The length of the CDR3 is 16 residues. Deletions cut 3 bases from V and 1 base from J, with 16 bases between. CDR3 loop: CASSSGGGLLQETQYF. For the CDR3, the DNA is TGCGCCAGCAGCTCGGGGGGCGGACTGCTCCAAGAGACCCAGTACTTC.

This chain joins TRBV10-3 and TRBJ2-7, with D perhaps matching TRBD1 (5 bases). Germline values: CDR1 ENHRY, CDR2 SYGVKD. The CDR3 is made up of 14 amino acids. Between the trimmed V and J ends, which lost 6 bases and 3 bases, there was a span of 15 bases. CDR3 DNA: TGTGCCATCAGGGTCCCGGGCAGGGACTACGAGCAGTACTTC. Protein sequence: CAIRVPGRDYEQYF.

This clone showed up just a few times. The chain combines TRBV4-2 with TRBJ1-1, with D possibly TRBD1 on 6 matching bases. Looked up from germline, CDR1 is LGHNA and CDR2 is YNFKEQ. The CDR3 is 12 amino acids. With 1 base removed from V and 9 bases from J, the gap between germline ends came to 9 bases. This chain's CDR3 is CASSQVQGKAFF. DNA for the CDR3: TGTGCCAGCAGCCAAGTTCAGGGGAAAGCTTTCTTT.

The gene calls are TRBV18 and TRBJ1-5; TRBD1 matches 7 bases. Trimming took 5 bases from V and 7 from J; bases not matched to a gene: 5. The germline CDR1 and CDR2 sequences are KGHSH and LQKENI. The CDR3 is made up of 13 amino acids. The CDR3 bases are TGTGCCAGCTCAATGGAGGGGGCCCAGCCCCAGCATTTT. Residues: CASSMEGAQPQHF. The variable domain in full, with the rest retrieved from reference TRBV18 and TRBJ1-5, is NAGVMQNPRHLVRRRGQEARLRCSPMKGHSHVYWYRQLPEEGLKFMVYLQKENIIDESGMPKERFSAEFPKEGPSILRIQQVVRGDSAAYFCASSMEGAQPQHFGDGTRLSIL.

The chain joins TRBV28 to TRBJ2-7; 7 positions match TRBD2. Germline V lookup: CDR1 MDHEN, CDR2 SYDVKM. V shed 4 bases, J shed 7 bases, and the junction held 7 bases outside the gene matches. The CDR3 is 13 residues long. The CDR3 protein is CASSSGGSREQYF. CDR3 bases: TGTGCCAGCAGTTCAGGCGGGAGTAGGGAGCAGTACTTC.